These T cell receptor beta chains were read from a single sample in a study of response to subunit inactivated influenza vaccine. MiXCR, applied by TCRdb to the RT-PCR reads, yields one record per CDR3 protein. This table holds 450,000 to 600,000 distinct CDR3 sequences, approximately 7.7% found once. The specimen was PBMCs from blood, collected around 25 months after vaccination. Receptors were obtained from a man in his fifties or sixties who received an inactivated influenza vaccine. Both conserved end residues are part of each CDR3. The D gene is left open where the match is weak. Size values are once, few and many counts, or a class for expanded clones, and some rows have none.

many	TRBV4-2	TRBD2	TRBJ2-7	CASSQGTSGYYEQYF	TGCGCCAGCAGCCAAGGGACTAGCGGGTACTACGAGCAGTACTTC
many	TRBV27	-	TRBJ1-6	CASSQTDSLRSPLHF	TGTGCCAGCAGTCAAACCGACAGTCTTAGGTCACCCCTCCACTTT
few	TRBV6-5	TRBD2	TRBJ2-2	CASSWDLAGATGELFF	TGTGCCAGCAGTTGGGATCTAGCGGGGGCTACCGGGGAGCTGTTTTTT
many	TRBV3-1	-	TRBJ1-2	CASSQGGAYYGYTF	TGTGCCAGCAGCCAAGGGGGGGCGTACTATGGCTACACCTTC
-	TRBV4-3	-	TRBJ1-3	CASSLVGPPGNTIYF	TGCGCCAGCAGCCTGGTGGGGCCCCCTGGAAACACCATATATTTT
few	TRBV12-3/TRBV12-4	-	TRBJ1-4	CASSFQGLGISEKLFF	TGTGCCAGCAGTTTCCAGGGATTAGGTATCAGTGAAAAACTGTTTTTT
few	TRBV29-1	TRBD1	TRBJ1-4	CSARQGTLATNEKLFF	TGCAGCGCCCGACAGGGGACCCTTGCAACTAATGAAAAACTGTTTTTT
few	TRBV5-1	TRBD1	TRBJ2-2	CASSLRDRGSGELFF	TGCGCCAGCAGCTTACGGGACAGGGGTTCCGGGGAGCTGTTTTTT
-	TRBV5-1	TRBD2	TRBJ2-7	CASSLAYGGRVNEQYF	TGCGCCAGCAGCTTGGCCTATGGCGGGAGAGTCAACGAGCAGTACTTC
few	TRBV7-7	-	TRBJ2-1	CASSPGTGHSYNEQFF	TGTGCTAGCAGCCCCGGTACGGGACACTCGTACAATGAGCAGTTCTTC
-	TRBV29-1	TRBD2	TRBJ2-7	CSAAGTSGRYEQYF	TGCAGCGCAGCCGGGACTAGCGGGAGATACGAGCAGTACTTC
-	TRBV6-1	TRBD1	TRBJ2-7	CASRQPGQHYEQYF	TGTGCCAGCAGGCAGCCGGGACAGCACTACGAGCAGTACTTC
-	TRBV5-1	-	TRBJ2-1	CASSFPRRDNEQFF	TGCGCCAGCAGCTTCCCACGGAGGGACAATGAGCAGTTCTTC
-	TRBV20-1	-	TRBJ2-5	CSAREGGRFETQYF	TGCAGTGCTAGAGAGGGGGGCCGGTTTGAGACCCAGTACTTC
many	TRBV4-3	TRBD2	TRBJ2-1	CASSRGRGDGYEQFF	TGCGCCAGCAGCCGTGGACGGGGGGACGGGTATGAGCAGTTCTTC
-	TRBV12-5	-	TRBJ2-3	CASGLRDKGTDTQYF	TGTGCTAGTGGTTTGCGGGACAAGGGCACAGATACGCAGTATTTT
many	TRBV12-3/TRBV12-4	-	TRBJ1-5	CASSGDPGQAQHF	TGTGCCTCTTCGGGGGACCCAGGTCAGGCCCAGCATTTT
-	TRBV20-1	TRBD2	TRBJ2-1	CSAYEGLAGSYNEQFF	TGCAGTGCTTACGAGGGACTAGCGGGGTCCTACAATGAGCAGTTCTTC
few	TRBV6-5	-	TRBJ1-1	CASSYSNQGQQAFF	TGTGCCAGCAGTTACTCGAATCAGGGTCAACAAGCTTTCTTT
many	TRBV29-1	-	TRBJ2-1	CSVVARAGFGGEQFF	TGCAGCGTTGTGGCCCGAGCGGGTTTTGGTGGTGAGCAGTTCTTC
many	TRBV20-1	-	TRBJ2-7	CSPRGDLSYEQYF	TGCAGTCCCAGAGGGGACCTCTCCTACGAGCAGTACTTC
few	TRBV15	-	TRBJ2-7	CATSRRRASYEQYF	TGTGCCACCAGCAGGCGACGGGCGTCCTACGAGCAGTACTTC
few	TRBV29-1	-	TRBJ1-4	CSVEGTELFF	TGCAGCGTTGAAGGGACGGAACTGTTTTTT
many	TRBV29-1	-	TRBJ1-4	CSARLDQVLFF	TGCAGCGCAAGACTCGACCAGGTACTGTTTTTT
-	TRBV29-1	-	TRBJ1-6	CSVGTANSPLHF	TGCAGCGTTGGGACAGCGAATTCACCCCTCCACTTT
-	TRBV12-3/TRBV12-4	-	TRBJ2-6	CASNLAGANVLTF	TGTGCCAGCAATCTCGCTGGGGCCAACGTCCTGACTTTC
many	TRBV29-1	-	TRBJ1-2	CSVGGTSSYGYTF	TGCAGCGTTGGAGGGACCAGCAGCTATGGCTACACCTTC
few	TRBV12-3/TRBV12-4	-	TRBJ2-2	CASRQGQTSAGELFF	TGTGCCAGCAGACAAGGACAGACATCCGCAGGGGAGCTGTTTTTT
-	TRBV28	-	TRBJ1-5	CASSHRSNQPQHF	TGTGCCAGCAGTCACAGGAGCAATCAGCCCCAGCATTTT